These 25 T cell receptor beta chains came from one sample sequenced in a study of Graves' ophthalmopathy and Graves' hyperthyroidism. The authors amplified TCR beta CDR3 regions, and they did so from RNA transcripts for repertoire sequencing. RT-PCR with HTBI primers came first, then second-round multiplex PCR. TCRdb redid the calling of the multiplex PCR reads with MiXCR, one entry per CDR3 protein. The data contain approximately 700,000 distinct CDR3 sequences, 35% to 50% of them seen just once; the ten biggest clones take up 44%. The sequenced material came from peripheral blood. The receptors originated from an adult man with Graves' ophthalmopathy.

In nucleotides, the CDR3 is TGCAGCGTTGGGACAGGGGAAAGCGAAAAACTGTTTTTT. Residues: CSVGTGESEKLFF. The V call is TRBV29-1, the J call TRBJ1-4; TRBD1 aligns across 9 bases. The length of the CDR3 is 13 residues. CDR1 SQVTM and CDR2 ANQGSEA come from the germline V gene. V lost 4 bases to trimming and J lost 8 bases; unmatched junction nucleotides: 5.

J is TRBJ1-1 and V is TRBV10-2; TRBD1 agrees at 12 bases. V gave up 4 bases and J gave up 1 base; unmatched junction bases: 4. Germline CDR1 is WSHSY and CDR2 is SAAADI. The CDR3 has 16 residues. The CDR3 DNA sequence: TGCGCCAGCAGTGTATGGGGACAGGGGGCGAACACTGAAGCTTTCTTT. This translates into CASSVWGQGANTEAFF.

This clonotype was counted between two and nine times. The chain couples TRBV6-6 to TRBJ1-5; D not resolved. This CDR3 contains 15 residues. V was clipped by 5 bases and J by 4 bases, with 15 bases between them. CDR1 and CDR2 (germline): MNHNY, SVGAGI (reference sequence). As DNA, the CDR3 is TGTGCCAGCAGTGAACCTTCTGGGGTGAATCAGCCCCAGCATTTT. Encoded protein: CASSEPSGVNQPQHF.

This chain connects TRBV29-1 to TRBJ2-7, with 10 bases aligning to TRBD1. V shed 5 bases and J 6 bases; nucleotides not matched to a gene: 4. This CDR3 is 12 amino acids long. Germline CDR1 reads SQVTM; CDR2 reads ANQGSEA. For the CDR3, the DNA is TGCAGCGTTCGAAGGACAGGGGGCGAGCAGTACTTC. This sequence encodes CSVRRTGGEQYF.

V is TRBV25-1 and J is TRBJ2-7; TRBD1 matches 8 bases. V lost 5 bases, J lost 6 bases, and 6 bases stayed unmatched. The CDR3 is 13 amino acids. The germline V gene has CDR1 MGHDK and CDR2 SYGVNS. The CDR3 here is CASSLGQGPEQYF. CDR3 nucleotide sequence: TGTGCCAGCAGTCTTGGACAGGGTCCCGAGCAGTACTTC.

In this sample, this clonotype turned up a few times. V gene TRBV12-3 or TRBV12-4 combines with J gene TRBJ2-2; 8 bases align to TRBD2. Unmatched junction bases numbered 3, after V lost 5 bases and J lost 1 base. This CDR3 spans 15 amino acids. DNA for the CDR3: TGTGCCAGCAGTAAGACTAGCGTGAACACCGGGGAGCTGTTTTTT. This codes for CASSKTSVNTGELFF.

This clonotype has ten or more counts. The chain recombines TRBV10-2 with TRBJ1-4; D remains unclear. V lost 8 bases, J lost 8 bases, and 12 bases lay in between. CDR1 and CDR2 from the germline V gene are WSHSY and SAAADI. This CDR3 comprises 12 residues. CDR3 nucleotides: TGCGCCAGCGGCGGAGGGCAAGAAAAACTGTTTTTT. Translated: CASGGGQEKLFF.

The chain uses TRBV20-1 and TRBJ2-3; 7 nucleotides line up with TRBD1. This CDR3 is 14 amino acids long. CDR1 is DFQATT and CDR2 is SNEGSKA in the germline V gene (reference sequence). Trimming took 3 bases from V and 2 from J; bases not matched to a gene: 5. CDR3 sequence reads: CSASAQGDTDTQYF. The CDR3 region has the DNA TGCAGTGCTAGTGCCCAGGGGGACACAGATACGCAGTATTTT.

The chain employs TRBV5-4 and TRBJ1-2, with TRBD1 identical over 9 bases. The germline V gene encodes CDR1 SGHNT and CDR2 YYREEE (reference sequence). This CDR3 comprises 15 residues. The V segment lost 0 bases and the J segment 8 bases; nucleotides outside the gene matches: 8. The CDR3 reads CASSLARYRGRGYTF. The DNA of the CDR3 is TGTGCCAGCAGCTTGGCGAGGTACAGGGGGCGAGGCTACACCTTC.

Only a few counts were recorded for this clonotype. As DNA, the CDR3 is TGTGCCATCAGTGAGTCGGGCGCAGGAAGGGTGGAAGCTTTCTTT. This gives the protein CAISESGAGRVEAFF. The chain joins TRBV10-3 to TRBJ1-1; D is uncertain. Trimming took off 0 bases at V and 8 bases at J, with 16 bases between the two ends. The CDR3 extends over 15 amino acids. CDR1 and CDR2 from the germline V gene are ENHRY and SYGVKD.

The chain is built from TRBV6-2 or TRBV6-3 and TRBJ2-7, with TRBD2 matching over 10 bases. V lost 2 bases and J lost 2; bases outside the gene matches: 3. CDR1 is MNHEY and CDR2 is SVGEGT in the germline V gene. This CDR3 region has 15 residues. In DNA form, the CDR3 reads TGTGCCAGCAGTTACGGACTAGCGGACGCCTACGAGCAGTACTTC. Amino acid sequence: CASSYGLADAYEQYF.

The chain uses TRBV7-8 and TRBJ2-7; D remains unclear. The ends were cut back, 2 bases at V and 6 bases at J, with 14 bases in the middle. Germline V gene data show CDR1 as SGHVS and CDR2 as FQNEAQ. This CDR3 comprises 14 residues. The DNA for the CDR3 is TGTGCCAGCAGCTTATTCAGGATGAGGACCGAGCAGTACTTC. Residues: CASSLFRMRTEQYF.

The genes are TRBV5-4 and TRBJ2-7; D perhaps matches TRBD2 (6 bases). Trimming took 4 bases from V and 7 from J, leaving 15 bases between them. Germline V gene lookup returns CDR1 SGHNT and CDR2 YYREEE (reference sequence). The CDR3 is 13 amino acids. DNA of the CDR3: TGTGCCAGCAGCATAGGGACTTACGGAGAGCAGTACTTC. Residues: CASSIGTYGEQYF.

J is TRBJ2-7 and V is TRBV9; TRBD2 matches 12 bases. The CDR3 runs to 14 residues. V was pared by 3 bases and J by 9 bases, with 7 bases of the junction left unmatched. Germline-derived CDR1 and CDR2 are SGDLS and YYNGEE. CDR3 region: CASSALAGGPRQYF. The CDR3 bases are TGTGCCAGCAGCGCCCTAGCGGGAGGGCCGAGGCAGTACTTC. Variable domain in full (rest from reference TRBV9 and TRBJ2-7): DSGVTQTPKHLITATGQRVTLRCSPRSGDLSVYWYQQSLDQGLQFLIQYYNGEERAKGNILERFSAQQFPDLHSELNLSSLELGDSALYFCASSALAGGPRQYFGPGTRLTVT.

This clonotype was counted only a few times. This chain joins TRBV12-3 or TRBV12-4 and TRBJ1-2, with D possibly matching TRBD1 (5 bases). CDR3 length: 15 amino acids. The V end was cut by 3 bases, the J end by 6 bases, with 17 bases between. CDR3 DNA: TGTGCCAGCAGTTTCTGGTCAGTCAGGGTCAATGGCTACACCTTC. It is translated as CASSFWSVRVNGYTF.

The rearrangement links TRBV9 to TRBJ1-1; possible D gene TRBD1, 6 bases. The CDR3 has 16 residues. The germline CDR1 and CDR2 sequences are SGDLS and YYNGEE. V was shortened by 7 bases and J by 3 bases, with 22 bases between the two germline ends. In DNA form, the CDR3 reads TGTGCCAGCTCACTATCGGGGGACATTCCGGACACTGAAGCTTTCTTT. This translates into CASSLSGDIPDTEAFF. Combining the CDR3 with reference TRBV9 and TRBJ1-1 gives the whole variable domain DSGVTQTPKHLITATGQRVTLRCSPRSGDLSVYWYQQSLDQGLQFLIQYYNGEERAKGNILERFSAQQFPDLHSELNLSSLELGDSALYFCASSLSGDIPDTEAFFGQGTRLTVV.

This clonotype was observed at least ten times. The chain uses TRBV25-1 and TRBJ2-7; D remains unclear. Trimming removed 4 bases from V and 3 bases from J, with 7 bases in between. The CDR3 is 12 amino acids. The germline V gene has CDR1 MGHDK and CDR2 SYGVNS. CDR3 DNA sequence: TGTGCCAGCAGTGTCTGGGACTACGAGCAGTACTTC. Protein product: CASSVWDYEQYF.

This clonotype has a handful of counts. The chain joins TRBV11-2 to TRBJ1-1, with a weak D call TRBD1 (6 bases). The CDR3 loop spans 15 amino acids. V shed 5 bases and J shed 3 bases, with 16 bases lying between them. Looked up from germline, CDR1 is SGHAT and CDR2 is FQNNGV. CDR3: CASSPGGTRHTEAFF. CDR3 DNA: TGTGCCAGCAGCCCGGGGGGCACACGACACACTGAAGCTTTCTTT.

This clonotype occurred a few times. This sequence joins TRBV7-9 and TRBJ1-2, with a possible D match to TRBD1 (5 bases). This CDR3 region has 14 residues. Germline V gives CDR1 SEHNR, CDR2 FQNEAQ (reference sequence). The ends were cut back, 2 bases at V and 5 bases at J, with 12 bases in the middle. CDR3 DNA: TGTGCCAGCAGCTTACCGGGGCGCGAGTATGGCTACACCTTC. It translates to CASSLPGREYGYTF.

This clonotype occurred a few times. This sequence joins TRBV5-1 and TRBJ2-7; possible D gene TRBD1, 6 bases. CDR3 length: 13 amino acids. CDR1 and CDR2 from the germline V gene are SGHRS and YFSETQ. With 4 bases removed from V and 3 bases from J, the gap between germline ends came to 11 bases. The CDR3 DNA follows: TGCGCCAGCAGCCCACTGGACAGCTACGAGCAGTACTTC. Protein product: CASSPLDSYEQYF.

This clonotype came up many times. The gene calls are TRBV5-1 and TRBJ1-1; 8 bases are shared with TRBD1. The trim removed 4 bases at V and 1 base at J, leaving 6 bases unmatched. Per germline, CDR1 SGHRS and CDR2 YFSETQ. The CDR3 contains 15 residues. The CDR3 region is CASSVTGTGNTEAFF. The CDR3 DNA is TGCGCCAGCAGCGTAACCGGGACAGGGAACACTGAAGCTTTCTTT.

In this sample, this clonotype turned up a few times. At one end, the junction sequence differs from germline, possibly due to a read error. This rearrangement joins TRBV10-3 to TRBJ1-2; no clear D. The germline CDR1 and CDR2 sequences are ENHRY and SYGVKD. The CDR3 spans 14 residues. CDR3 loop: CASSYDGRRPGYTF. DNA of the CDR3: TGTGCCAGCAGTTACGACGGACGGCGGCCTGGCTACACCTTC.

This chain links TRBV29-1 with TRBJ2-7; tentatively, D is TRBD1 (5 bases). V gave up 4 bases and J gave up 6 bases, with 13 bases separating them. The germline CDR1 and CDR2 sequences are SQVTM and ANQGSEA. The CDR3 has 12 amino acids. DNA of the CDR3: TGCAGCGTTGGGCAGGGAACTGGCGAGCAGTACTTC. As protein: CSVGQGTGEQYF.

This clonotype was counted many times. The gene calls are TRBV5-8 and TRBJ1-6; no definite D call. Germline CDR1 is SGHTS and CDR2 is YDEGEE. With 5 bases removed from V and 2 bases from J, the gap between germline ends came to 2 bases. CDR3 size: 12 residues. The chain's CDR3 is CASSTYNSPLHF. CDR3 bases: TGTGCCAGCAGTACCTATAATTCACCCCTCCACTTT.

This clonotype was detected many times. This chain links TRBV7-9 with TRBJ2-5; perhaps TRBD2 as D (6 bases). V lost 1 base and J 1 base, leaving 13 bases between the germline ends. This CDR3 contains 16 residues. Germline CDR1 is SEHNR and CDR2 is FQNEAQ (reference sequence). For the CDR3, the DNA is TGTGCCAGCAGCTTAGTTCCGGGGGTGGTCCAAGAGACCCAGTACTTC. Protein sequence: CASSLVPGVVQETQYF.